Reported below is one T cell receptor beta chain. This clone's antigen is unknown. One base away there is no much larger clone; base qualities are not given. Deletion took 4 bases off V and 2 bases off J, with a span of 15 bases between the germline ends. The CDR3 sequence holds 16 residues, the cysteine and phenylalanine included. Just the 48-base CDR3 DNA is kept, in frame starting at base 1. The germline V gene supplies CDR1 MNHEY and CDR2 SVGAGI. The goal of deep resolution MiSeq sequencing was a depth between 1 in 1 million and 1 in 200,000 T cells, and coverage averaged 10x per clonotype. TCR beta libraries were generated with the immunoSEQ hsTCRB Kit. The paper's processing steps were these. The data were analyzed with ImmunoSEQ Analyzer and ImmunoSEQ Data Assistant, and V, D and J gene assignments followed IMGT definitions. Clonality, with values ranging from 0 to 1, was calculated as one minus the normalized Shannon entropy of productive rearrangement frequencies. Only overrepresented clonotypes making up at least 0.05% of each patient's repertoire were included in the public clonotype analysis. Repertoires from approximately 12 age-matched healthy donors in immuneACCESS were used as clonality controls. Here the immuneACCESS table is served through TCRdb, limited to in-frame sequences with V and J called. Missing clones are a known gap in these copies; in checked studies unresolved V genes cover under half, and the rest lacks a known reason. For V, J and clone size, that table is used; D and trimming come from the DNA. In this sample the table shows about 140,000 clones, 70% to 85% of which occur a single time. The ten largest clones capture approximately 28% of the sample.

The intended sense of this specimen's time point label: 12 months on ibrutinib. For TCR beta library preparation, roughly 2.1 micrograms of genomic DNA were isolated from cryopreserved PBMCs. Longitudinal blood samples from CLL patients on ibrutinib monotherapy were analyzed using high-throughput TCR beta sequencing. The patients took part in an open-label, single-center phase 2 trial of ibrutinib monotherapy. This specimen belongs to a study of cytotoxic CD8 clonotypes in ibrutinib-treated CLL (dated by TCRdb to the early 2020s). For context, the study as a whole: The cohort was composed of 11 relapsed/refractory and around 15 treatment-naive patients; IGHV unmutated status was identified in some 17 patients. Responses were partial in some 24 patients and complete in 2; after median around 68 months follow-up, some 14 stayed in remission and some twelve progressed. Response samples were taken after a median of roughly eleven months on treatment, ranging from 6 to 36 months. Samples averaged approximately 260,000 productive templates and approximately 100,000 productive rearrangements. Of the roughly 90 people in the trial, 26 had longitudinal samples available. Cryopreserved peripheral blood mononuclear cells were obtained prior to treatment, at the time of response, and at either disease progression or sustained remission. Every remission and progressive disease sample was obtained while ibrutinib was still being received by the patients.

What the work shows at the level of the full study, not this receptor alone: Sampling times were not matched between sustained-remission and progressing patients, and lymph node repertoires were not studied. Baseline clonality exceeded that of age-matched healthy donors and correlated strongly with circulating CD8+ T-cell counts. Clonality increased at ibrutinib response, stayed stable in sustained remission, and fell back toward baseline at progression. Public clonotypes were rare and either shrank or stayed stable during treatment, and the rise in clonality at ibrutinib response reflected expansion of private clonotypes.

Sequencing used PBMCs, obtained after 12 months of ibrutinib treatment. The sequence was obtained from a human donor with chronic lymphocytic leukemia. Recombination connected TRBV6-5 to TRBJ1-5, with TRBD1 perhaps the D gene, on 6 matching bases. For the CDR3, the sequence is CASSSTNRVRNQPQHF. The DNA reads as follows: TGTGCCAGCAGTTCCACAAACAGGGTCCGCAATCAGCCCCAGCATTTT.